The source of this TCR beta chain is a study of blood T cell repertoires in COVID-19. Across the whole study: PBMCs, B-cell-depleted T cells, or T cells were the source of the cDNA or gDNA that made up the material.

Only in-frame clones appear in the TCRdb table, and some are missing; sequencing was by immunoSEQ multiplex PCR. The sample shows 350,000 or so clones, roughly 87% of them seen only once. Researchers sorted participants into cohorts using their self-reported clinical history. Two negative PCRs, clearance, or symptom resolution had been documented for recovered Cohort 3 donors. Germline V lookup: CDR1 SGHNT, CDR2 YYREEE (reference sequence). V lost 2 bases, J lost 1 base, and 18 bases lay in between. CDR3 size: 18 residues. The source of this sequence is a woman between 25 and 40 years old who had recovered from COVID-19. The rearrangement uses TRBV5-4 and TRBJ2-2; weak D call: TRBD1 (5 bases). Sequencing used PBMCs or T cells enriched from blood (not recorded which). In DNA form, the CDR3 reads TGTGCCAGCAGCTTCGCGACAGCAAATCTTAGGAACACCGGGGAGCTGTTTTTT. Protein product: CASSFATANLRNTGELFF.